This TCR beta chain was recorded in a study of CD8 T cells in Susac syndrome. As for the study in general: The Susac syndrome patients that were sequenced included about 6 with active disease and eight in remission.

An input of about 0.5 to 1 ug of RNA was subjected to reverse transcription using random hexamers. Amplification of the TCR beta CDR3 was carried out by immunoSEQ multiplex PCR, which spanned a total of 54 Vbeta and 13 Jbeta segments. One entry per CDR3 protein, called by TCRdb with MiXCR from the immunoSEQ multiplex PCR reads. The table includes approximately 180,000 distinct CDR3 sequences, more than 85% detected once. From germline, CDR1 is SGHRS and CDR2 YFSETQ. The CDR3 length is 14 residues. Trimming cost V 2 bases and J 8 bases, with 16 bases left between them. The rearrangement uses TRBV5-1 and TRBJ1-2; possibly TRBD1 for D (6 bases). The sequence was obtained from a human donor with Susac syndrome. The sample was CD4+ T cells from PBMCs. The CDR3 DNA reads TGCGCCAGCAGCTTTGGACAGAGGCTATCGGGCTACACCTTC. Protein sequence: CASSFGQRLSGYTF. The variable domain in full, with the rest retrieved from reference TRBV5-1 and TRBJ1-2, is KAGVTQTPRYLIKTRGQQVTLSCSPISGHRSVSWYQQTPGQGLQFLFEYFSETQRNKGNFPGRFSGRQFSNSRSEMNVSTLELGDSALYLCASSFGQRLSGYTFGSGTRLTVV.